A single sample gave rise to the 26 T cell receptor beta chains below, sequenced in a study of blood T cell repertoires in COVID-19. Profiled with immunoSEQ multiplex PCR; TCRdb holds only in-frame clones, not every one. The sample holds around 230,000 clones, roughly four fifths seen once. The sequencing input was PBMCs or T cells enriched from blood (not recorded which). Receptors were obtained from a man aged 35 to 55 who had recovered from COVID-19.

The chain is built from TRBV15 and TRBJ1-2; perhaps TRBD1 as D (6 bases). Germline V lookup: CDR1 LNHNV, CDR2 YYDKDF (reference sequence). This CDR3 contains 17 residues. V lost 5 bases, J lost 4 bases, and 23 bases lay in between. CDR3 sequence: CATSGSPFKVGAYGYTF. In DNA form, the CDR3 reads TGTGCCACCAGCGGTTCCCCCTTTAAAGTGGGGGCCTATGGCTACACCTTC.

The genes are TRBV6-2 or TRBV6-3 and TRBJ1-5, with D perhaps matching TRBD1 (5 bases). With 6 bases removed from V and 5 bases from J, the gap between germline ends came to 11 bases. Germline V gene sequence: CDR1 MNHEY, CDR2 SVGEGT. CDR3 length equals 13 residues. CDR3 DNA: TGTGCCAGCAGCCGCAGGGTCTATCAGCCCCAGCATTTT. Protein product: CASSRRVYQPQHF.

This clone was counted once. The DNA of the CDR3 is TGTGCCAGCAGCTTAGAGCAGAGCGGGGGGACCTACAATGAGCAGTTCTTC. This codes for CASSLEQSGGTYNEQFF. The chain carries TRBV7-9 and TRBJ2-1, with TRBD2 matching 9 bases. CDR1 is SEHNR and CDR2 is FQNEAQ in the germline V gene (reference sequence). Trimming at V came to 1 base and at J to 2 bases, leaving 6 bases not matched to a gene. The length of the CDR3 is 17 residues.

This sequence joins TRBV5-1 and TRBJ2-3, with TRBD2 identical over 12 bases. CDR3 size: 18 residues. Trimming at V came to 3 bases and at J to 5 bases, leaving 13 bases not matched to a gene. Germline V gene data show CDR1 as SGHRS and CDR2 as YFSETQ. The CDR3 is CASSYRTSGAHWKDTQYF. CDR3 coding DNA: TGCGCCAGCAGCTACCGGACTAGCGGGGCCCACTGGAAAGATACGCAGTATTTT.

This chain links TRBV4-2 with TRBJ2-1; TRBD2 matches 10 bases. CDR3 length: 17 amino acids. From germline, CDR1 is LGHNA and CDR2 YNFKEQ. V shed 0 bases, J shed 3 bases, and the junction held 5 bases outside the gene matches. CDR3 region: CASSQDRTSGIYNEQFF. DNA for the CDR3: TGTGCCAGCAGCCAAGATCGGACTAGCGGTATCTACAATGAGCAGTTCTTC.

V usage is TRBV2 and J usage is TRBJ2-5; TRBD2 matches at 9 bases. The junction had 8 bases not matched to a gene; V was cut back by 7 bases and J by 2 bases. Germline-derived CDR1 and CDR2 are SNHLY and FYNNEI. The CDR3 is 15 residues long. CDR3 nucleotides: TGTGCCAGCACGTCGACTAGCGGAATACAAGAGACCCAGTACTTC. As protein: CASTSTSGIQETQYF.

As DNA, the CDR3 is TGTGCCAGCAGCCTACTCCCCACAGATACGCAGTATTTT. Translation gives CASSLLPTDTQYF. V gene TRBV27 combines with J gene TRBJ2-3, with D hard to call. The CDR3 has 13 residues. Trimming took off 6 bases at V and 2 bases at J, with 9 bases between the two ends. Per germline, CDR1 MNHEY and CDR2 SMNVEV (reference sequence).

The chain joins TRBV10-2 to TRBJ2-7; 7 nucleotides align to TRBD2. Germline loops: CDR1 WSHSY, CDR2 SAAADI. The CDR3 runs 13 residues. V lost 10 bases to trimming and J lost 2 bases; unmatched junction nucleotides: 8. Written as DNA, the CDR3 is TGCGCCACCATGGGGAGGGGAACCTACGAGCAGTACTTC. This translates into CATMGRGTYEQYF.

The V and J genes are TRBV11-2 and TRBJ2-1, with 12 nucleotides matching TRBD1. Germline CDR1 reads SGHAT; CDR2 reads FQNNGV. V lost 2 bases, J lost 10 bases, and 3 bases stayed unmatched. CDR3 size: 14 residues. CDR3 residues: CASSLRDRGREQFF. DNA for the CDR3: TGTGCCAGCAGCTTAAGGGACAGGGGGCGCGAGCAGTTCTTC.

The rearrangement links TRBV27 to TRBJ1-5, with D tentatively TRBD1 (6 bases). The CDR3 extends over 13 amino acids. With 5 bases removed from V and 7 bases from J, the gap between germline ends came to 12 bases. Per germline, CDR1 MNHEY and CDR2 SMNVEV (reference sequence). The chain's CDR3 is CASSVRGHQPQHF. The CDR3 coding sequence is TGTGCCAGCAGTGTCAGGGGTCACCAGCCCCAGCATTTT.

This chain links TRBV3-1 (or the pseudogene TRBV3-2) with TRBJ2-7, with 8 positions matching TRBD2. Germline CDR1 and CDR2: LGHDT and YNNKEL (reference sequence). The CDR3 length is 16 residues. Unmatched junction bases numbered 10, after V lost 1 base and J lost 5 bases. CDR3 residues: CASSQAGGAVPNEQYF. DNA for the CDR3: TGTGCCAGCAGCCAAGCCGGGGGGGCGGTACCTAACGAGCAGTACTTC.

This chain uses TRBV5-1 with TRBJ1-1; weak D call: TRBD1 (6 bases). The V end lost 4 bases, the J end lost 6 bases, and 16 bases lay between the germline ends. Per the germline V gene, CDR1 is SGHRS and CDR2 is YFSETQ. The CDR3 has 14 amino acids. The CDR3 is CASSLLTGLAEAFF. CDR3 DNA: TGCGCCAGCAGCCTGTTAACAGGGTTGGCTGAAGCTTTCTTT.

CDR3 bases: TGTGCCAGCAGCCAACGGACAGGGGCTGGAAACACCATATATTTT. Translated, it gives CASSQRTGAGNTIYF. The chain joins TRBV3-1 (or the pseudogene TRBV3-2) to TRBJ1-3; 9 nucleotides line up with TRBD1. CDR3 length: 15 amino acids. Germline CDR1 and CDR2: LGHDT and YNNKEL (reference sequence). V trimming: 2 bases; J trimming: 2 bases; junction bases outside the gene matches: 1.

The chain uses TRBV6-1 and TRBJ1-5; tentative D call: TRBD1 (5 bases). V was trimmed by 3 bases and J by 1 base, leaving 7 bases between them. The germline V gene encodes CDR1 MNHNS and CDR2 SASEGT. The CDR3 spans 14 residues. The CDR3 bases are TGTGCCAGCAGTGACAGGGCGAGCAATCAGCCCCAGCATTTT. It is translated as CASSDRASNQPQHF.

The V gene is TRBV30, the J gene TRBJ1-3, with 8 nucleotides matching TRBD1. From germline, CDR1 is GTSNPN and CDR2 SVGIG (reference sequence). The CDR3 spans 19 residues. V shed 5 bases and J 0 bases; nucleotides not matched to a gene: 18. In nucleotides, the CDR3 is TGTGCCTGGCACGGAGTGAGGGACAGGAGCCCTTCCTCTGGAAACACCATATATTTT. It is translated as CAWHGVRDRSPSSGNTIYF.

The gene calls are TRBV18 and TRBJ2-5; a possible D gene is TRBD2 (6 bases). Germline-derived CDR1 and CDR2 are KGHSH and LQKENI. The CDR3 length is 13 residues. Trimming cost V 3 bases and J 5 bases, with 10 bases left between them. The CDR3: CASSPSSGETQYF. CDR3 nucleotides: TGTGCCAGCTCACCTTCCAGCGGGGAGACCCAGTACTTC.

This clone turned up a few times. V gene TRBV7-9 combines with J gene TRBJ2-2, with a possible D match to TRBD1 (5 bases). The germline gives CDR1 SEHNR, CDR2 FQNEAQ (reference sequence). V lost 5 bases, J lost 3 bases, and 13 bases lay in between. The CDR3 is 15 amino acids. As DNA, the CDR3 is TGTGCCAGCAGCCCCCTCGGACAATACACCGGGGAGCTGTTTTTT. Protein: CASSPLGQYTGELFF. The full variable domain, its missing parts supplied by reference TRBV7-9 and TRBJ2-2, is DTGVSQNPRHKITKRGQNVTFRCDPISEHNRLYWYRQTLGQGPEFLTYFQNEAQLEKSRLLSDRFSAERPKGSFSTLEIQRTEQGDSAMYLCASSPLGQYTGELFFGEGSRLTVL.

This chain joins TRBV9 and TRBJ1-4; 7 positions match TRBD1. With 10 bases clipped from V and 0 bases from J, the junction kept 15 bases outside the gene matches. Germline-derived CDR1 and CDR2 are SGDLS and YYNGEE. The CDR3 totals 17 residues. CDR3 in amino acids: CASSPGDRGTTNEKLFF. The CDR3 DNA reads as TGTGCCTCCTCTCCCGGGGACAGAGGGACAACTAATGAAAAACTGTTTTTT.

V is TRBV4-1 and J is TRBJ2-1, with 9 positions matching TRBD2. V lost 4 bases, J lost 6 bases, and 10 bases stayed unmatched. The CDR3 is made up of 16 amino acids. Germline V lookup: CDR1 MGHRA, CDR2 YSYEKL. Here the CDR3 DNA reads TGCGCCAGCAGCCTTCAACCGGGACTAGCAGCCAATGAGCAGTTCTTC. Translation: CASSLQPGLAANEQFF.

The chain carries TRBV28 and TRBJ2-7, with 7 bases matching TRBD2. The length of the CDR3 is 14 residues. With V trimmed by 8 bases and J by 2 bases, 9 bases remained unmatched. Per the germline V gene, CDR1 is MDHEN and CDR2 is SYDVKM. The CDR3 spells CASGEGRRPYEQYF. The CDR3 nucleotides read TGTGCCAGCGGGGAGGGCAGGCGTCCCTACGAGCAGTACTTC.

V usage is TRBV19 and J usage is TRBJ1-5; a weak D match, TRBD1 (6 bases). The germline CDR1 and CDR2 sequences are LNHDA and SQIVND (reference sequence). Trimming cost V 5 bases and J 5 bases, with 16 bases left between them. The CDR3 runs 15 residues. CDR3 region: CASSAPTGFYQPQHF. The CDR3, as DNA: TGTGCCAGTAGTGCCCCAACAGGGTTTTATCAGCCCCAGCATTTT.

The gene calls are TRBV30 and TRBJ1-6, with TRBD1 identical over 7 bases. This CDR3 is built from 15 residues. CDR1 is GTSNPN and CDR2 is SVGIG in the germline V gene (reference sequence). V lost 1 base and J lost 7; bases outside the gene matches: 7. CDR3 sequence: CAWSGDSGRNSPLHF. The CDR3, as DNA: TGTGCCTGGAGTGGGGACAGTGGACGGAATTCACCCCTCCACTTT.

This clone was seen just once. V and J are TRBV5-1 and TRBJ2-3; a weak D match, TRBD1 (6 bases). This CDR3 is 13 amino acids long. Germline V CDR1 and CDR2: SGHRS, YFSETQ. Trimming shortened V by 4 bases and J by 4 bases, and 10 bases separated the two germline ends. The CDR3 DNA reads as TGCGCCAGCAGCAACCCAGGGGCAGATACGCAGTATTTT. It translates to CASSNPGADTQYF.

This clone is a singleton in its sample. V gene TRBV18 combines with J gene TRBJ1-1, with D possibly being TRBD1 (6 bases). CDR3 length equals 15 residues. Germline CDR1 reads KGHSH; CDR2 reads LQKENI. Deletions cut 10 bases from V and 1 base from J, with 19 bases between. Here the CDR3 reads CATSATTQGNTEAFF. The CDR3 region has the DNA TGTGCCACTTCAGCGACCACACAGGGGAACACTGAAGCTTTCTTT.

This chain joins TRBV9 and TRBJ2-7, with 11 bases lining up with TRBD2. The J segment lost 2 bases and the V segment lost 3 bases, leaving 13 bases of the junction unmatched. Per germline, CDR1 SGDLS and CDR2 YYNGEE. There are 18 residues in the CDR3. Here the CDR3 DNA reads TGTGCCAGCAGCGCTTCGGTGGCTAGCGGGAGGAGCACCTACGAGCAGTACTTC. Its protein product is CASSASVASGRSTYEQYF.

The genes are TRBV7-9 and TRBJ2-3; possible D gene TRBD1, 5 bases. Trimming removed 5 bases from V and 4 bases from J, with 13 bases in between. The CDR3 runs 14 residues. Looked up from germline, CDR1 is SEHNR and CDR2 is FQNEAQ (reference sequence). The CDR3 sequence is CASSPNTGADTQYF. CDR3 DNA sequence: TGTGCCAGCAGCCCTAATACAGGCGCAGATACGCAGTATTTT.